The source of this T cell receptor (beta chain) is a study of T cell repertoires in cytomegalovirus infection (dated by TCRdb to the late 2010s). In terms of the full investigation: Recently identified HLA-C-restricted CMV epitopes, whose presentation resists viral immunomodulation, were targeted by peptide stimulations together with well-studied HLA-B-restricted epitopes. Donor HLA type was relevant to the analysis, as public TCR beta signatures indicated carriage of CMV infection together with the matching HLA type. Beyond this particular receptor, the publication reports: In the ex vivo response, HLA-C-restricted CMV-specific TCR beta clonotypes were dominant, and in two of eight donors the single most frequent clonotype came from this HLA-C-restricted group. In both this cohort and an independent roughly 350-donor cohort, the cumulative frequency of public TCR beta family members distinguished carriers of CMV infection plus the relevant HLA type.

The sample was run on an Illumina HiSeq 1500. TCRdb cleaned the public reads at Q25 with fastp, built clones with MiXCR and kept in-frame beta chains. Each entry is one CDR3 protein sequence, shown with its most common DNA and genes. For this sample there are some 940,000 distinct CDR3 sequences; 25% to 40% appear just once. 13% of the sample belongs to the ten largest clones. Remarks on this clonotype: Its antigen is not yet known. No much larger clone is present one base from it, and per-base qualities are unavailable.

What the treatment or condition label conveys for this sample: in vitro stimulation with specific CMV peptide epitopes to enrich CMV-specific T cells. Reading the germline V gene gives CDR1 SGHNT and CDR2 YENEEA. After removal of 5 bases from V and 3 bases from J, the junction retains 10 bases not matched to a gene. The CDR3 has 16 amino acids, counting the end cysteine and phenylalanine. Solely the CDR3 DNA is kept, with 48 bases framed from the first base. Source: cultured CD8+ T cells from PBMCs, taken from culture after CMV antigen stimulation. This TCR came from a human donor in good health (CMV status not recorded). Some clones in this sample may be carry-over from other donors' samples. In this chain, TRBV11-3 is recombined with TRBJ2-3, with TRBD2 identical over 8 junction bases. The CDR3: CASSPRSGGQTDTQYF. The bases read TGTGCCAGCAGCCCCCGGTCGGGGGGGCAAACAGATACGCAGTATTTT.